This passage covers 9 T cell receptor beta chains from one sample sequenced in a study of technical replicates of blood from several donors. Clones were read by immunoSEQ multiplex PCR, and TCRdb kept only the in-frame ones, dropping some. The sample has 55,000 to 60,000 clones, about 93% seen once; the top ten hold about 3.9%. The sample taken for sequencing was PBMCs. These receptor sequences come from a human donor in good health. Some clones in this sample may be carry-over from other donors' samples.

The chain combines TRBV6-6 with TRBJ1-2, with a possible D match to TRBD1 (5 bases). The V end was cut by 5 bases, the J end by 6 bases, with 13 bases between. CDR3 length: 13 amino acids. Germline V gene lookup returns CDR1 MNHNY and CDR2 SVGAGI (reference sequence). The CDR3 sequence: CASSGAWRDGYTF. CDR3 bases: TGTGCCAGCAGTGGGGCGTGGAGGGATGGCTACACCTTC.

The table lists this clone with a count of one. The CDR3 loop is CASSDGTALAKNIQYF. CDR3 in DNA: TGCGCCAGCAGCGACGGGACAGCACTAGCCAAAAACATTCAGTACTTC. The chain has TRBV5-1 and TRBJ2-4, with 7 positions matching TRBD1. Germline V gene lookup returns CDR1 SGHRS and CDR2 YFSETQ. V shed 4 bases, J shed 0 bases, and the junction held 7 bases outside the gene matches. The CDR3 is 16 amino acids.

The chain employs TRBV6-5 and TRBJ2-7, with 7 nucleotides matching TRBD2. Germline-derived CDR1 and CDR2 are MNHEY and SVGAGI. J was trimmed by 7 bases and V by 2 bases; bases with no gene match: 5. CDR3 length: 13 amino acids. CDR3 bases: TGTGCCAGCAGTTACGATTGGCGGGGGGAGCAGTACTTC. Its translation is CASSYDWRGEQYF.

V usage is TRBV4-3 and J usage is TRBJ2-7; D gene uncertain. This CDR3 spans 15 amino acids. CDR1 is LGHNA and CDR2 is YSLEER in the germline V gene. Trimming cost V 3 bases and J 4 bases, with 16 bases left between them. CDR3 coding DNA: TGCGCCAGCAGCCAGCAGGAAACAGAGCCATACGAGCAGTACTTC. Translating gives CASSQQETEPYEQYF.

The CDR3 loop is CAWDFGGTSTDTQYF. CDR3 nucleotides: TGTGCCTGGGACTTTGGGGGGACTAGCACAGATACGCAGTATTTT. The chain uses TRBV30 and TRBJ2-3; maybe TRBD2 (6 bases). There are 15 residues in the CDR3. V was cut by 5 bases and J by 0 bases, with 15 bases left in between. Germline CDR1 reads GTSNPN; CDR2 reads SVGIG (reference sequence).

The chain joins TRBV5-1 to TRBJ2-3; tentative D call: TRBD2 (6 bases). The CDR3 runs to 15 residues. CDR1 is SGHRS and CDR2 is YFSETQ in the germline V gene. V lost 2 bases and J 1 base, leaving 11 bases between the germline ends. CDR3 sequence reads: CASSFGGPRTDTQYF. In DNA form, the CDR3 reads TGCGCCAGCAGCTTTGGAGGGCCCCGCACAGATACGCAGTATTTT. Full variable domain (remainder filled in from reference TRBV5-1 and TRBJ2-3): KAGVTQTPRYLIKTRGQQVTLSCSPISGHRSVSWYQQTPGQGLQFLFEYFSETQRNKGNFPGRFSGRQFSNSRSEMNVSTLELGDSALYLCASSFGGPRTDTQYFGPGTRLTVL.

The gene calls are TRBV29-1 and TRBJ1-1, with 8 bases matching TRBD1. This CDR3 is 15 amino acids long. V was pared by 0 bases and J by 4 bases, with 7 bases of the junction left unmatched. CDR1 SQVTM and CDR2 ANQGSEA come from the germline V gene. The CDR3 coding sequence is TGCAGCGTTGAAGATCTGGACAGGGAGGGCACTGAAGCTTTCTTT. Translating gives CSVEDLDREGTEAFF.

V and J are TRBV5-6 and TRBJ1-1, with D possibly TRBD1 on 5 matching bases. The CDR3 totals 12 residues. The ends were cut back, 0 bases at V and 10 bases at J, with 10 bases in the middle. Germline CDR1 and CDR2: SGHDT and YYEEEE. The CDR3 loop reads CASSLELGGAFF. The CDR3 DNA reads TGTGCCAGCAGCTTGGAATTGGGGGGAGCTTTCTTT.

V and J are TRBV27 and TRBJ2-7; 9 bases fit TRBD1. V lost 8 bases to trimming and J lost 3 bases; unmatched junction nucleotides: 5. The CDR3 totals 13 residues. Looked up from germline, CDR1 is MNHEY and CDR2 is SMNVEV (reference sequence). The chain's CDR3 is CASAPDRGYEQYF. CDR3 coding DNA: TGTGCCAGCGCTCCGGACAGGGGCTACGAGCAGTACTTC.